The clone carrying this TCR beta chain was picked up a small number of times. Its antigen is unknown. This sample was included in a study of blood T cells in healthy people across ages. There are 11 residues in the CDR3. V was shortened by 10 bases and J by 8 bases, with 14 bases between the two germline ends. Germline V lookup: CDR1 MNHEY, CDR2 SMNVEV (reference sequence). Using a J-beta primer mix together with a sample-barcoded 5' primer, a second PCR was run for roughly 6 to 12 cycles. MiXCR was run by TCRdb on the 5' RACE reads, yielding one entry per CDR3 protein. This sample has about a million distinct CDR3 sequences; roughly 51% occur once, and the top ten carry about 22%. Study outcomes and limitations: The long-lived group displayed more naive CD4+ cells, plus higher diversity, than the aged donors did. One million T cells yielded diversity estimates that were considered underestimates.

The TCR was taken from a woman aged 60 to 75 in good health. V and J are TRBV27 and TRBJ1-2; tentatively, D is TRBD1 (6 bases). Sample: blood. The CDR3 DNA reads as TGTGCCACCCGGGGGCGTGGGGGCTACACCTTC. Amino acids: CATRGRGGYTF.